A selection of T cell receptor beta chains follows, all from one sample in a study of blood T cell repertoires in COVID-19. Sequencing was performed with immunoSEQ multiplex PCR; in TCRdb, only in-frame clones are kept and a portion is missing. The sample has approximately 210,000 clones; 88% are singletons. The sequenced sample consisted of PBMCs or T cells enriched from blood (not recorded which). The source is a woman between 50 and 59 years old with acute COVID-19. Both conserved end residues are part of each CDR3. The D gene is left open where the match is weak. Some rows mark clone size as missing; the rest say once, few, many or name a class of expanded clone.

>TRBV6-2/TRBV6-3|-|TRBJ1-6|-
CASSYAETPLHF
TGTGCCAGCAGTTACGCAGAAACACCCCTCCACTTT
>TRBV7-2|-|TRBJ1-5|-
CASSLQAWLGNQPQHF
TGTGCCAGCAGCCTACAGGCGTGGCTAGGCAATCAGCCCCAGCATTTT
>TRBV5-1|-|TRBJ2-3|-
CASSLAYERDTQYF
TGCGCCAGCAGCTTGGCATACGAGAGAGATACGCAGTATTTT
>TRBV27|-|TRBJ2-3|TRBD2
CASSFHRNGRAGDTQYF
TGTGCCAGCAGTTTCCATAGGAATGGGAGGGCTGGGGATACGCAGTATTTT
>TRBV12-2|-|TRBJ2-5|-
CASRLARGRARETQYF
TGTGCAAGTCGCTTAGCGCGCGGGAGGGCTCGGGAGACCCAGTACTTC
>TRBV9|-|TRBJ2-3|-
CASSVLRGGTDTQYF
TGTGCCAGCAGCGTACTCAGGGGGGGCACAGATACGCAGTATTTT
>TRBV12-2|-|TRBJ2-7|-
CASRLAGLAFGYF
TGTGCAAGTCGCTTAGCAGGGCTAGCTTTTGGGTACTTC
>TRBV28|-|TRBJ1-2|-
CASSFYFRQTNYGYTF
TGTGCCAGCAGTTTCTACTTTAGACAGACTAACTATGGCTACACCTTC
>TRBV7-6|-|TRBJ1-5|TRBD1
CASSLEQGSAQPQHF
TGTGCCAGCAGCCTGGAACAGGGGAGCGCCCAGCCCCAGCATTTT
>TRBV7-9|-|TRBJ2-1|TRBD1
CASSYTGVLYNEQFF
TGTGCCAGCAGCTACACAGGGGTCCTCTACAATGAGCAGTTCTTC
>TRBV7-3|-|TRBJ2-1|TRBD2
CASSDSGSSYNEQFF
TGTGCCAGCAGCGATAGCGGGTCCTCCTACAATGAGCAGTTCTTC
>TRBV28|-|TRBJ1-2|-
CATGKTFDYGYTF
TGTGCCACAGGGAAGACCTTCGACTATGGCTACACCTTC
>TRBV14|-|TRBJ1-1|-
CASSQDHGGHRGEAFF
TGTGCCAGCAGCCAAGATCATGGCGGGCACCGAGGGGAAGCTTTCTTT
>TRBV15|-|TRBJ2-6|-
CATSPNYRSTGANVLTF
TGTGCCACCAGCCCAAACTATCGGAGTACTGGGGCCAACGTCCTGACTTTC
>TRBV3-1/TRBV3-2|-|TRBJ1-4|TRBD1
CASRDRDRGSEKLFF
TGTGCCAGCCGCGACCGGGACAGGGGGAGTGAAAAACTGTTTTTT
>TRBV15|-|TRBJ1-6|-
CATSRDRPGDSPLHF
TGTGCCACCAGCAGAGATCGGCCAGGGGATTCACCCCTCCACTTT
>TRBV28|-|TRBJ2-2|-
CASRSRQFANTGELFF
TGTGCCAGCAGATCCAGACAGTTCGCGAACACCGGGGAGCTGTTTTTT
>TRBV18|-|TRBJ2-1|-
CASSPLLGGDWEKQFF
TGTGCCAGCTCACCACTATTAGGCGGGGACTGGGAGAAGCAGTTCTTC
>TRBV28|-|TRBJ2-7|TRBD2
CASSLPASGASYEQYF
TGTGCCAGCAGTCTGCCGGCTAGCGGGGCCTCCTACGAGCAGTACTTC
>TRBV12-5|few|TRBJ1-2|-
CASGRDTAYGYTF
TGTGCTAGTGGCCGGGACACTGCCTATGGCTACACCTTC
>TRBV2|once|TRBJ1-3|TRBD1
CASRIDRAGNTIYF
TGTGCCAGCAGAATTGACAGGGCAGGAAACACCATATATTTT
>TRBV6-4|-|TRBJ2-2|-
CASSDSSTGELFF
TGTGCCAGCAGTGACTCGAGTACCGGGGAGCTGTTTTTT
>TRBV6-1|-|TRBJ1-4|-
CASSEWAGEDEKLFF
TGTGCCAGCAGTGAATGGGCAGGGGAAGACGAAAAACTGTTTTTT
>TRBV19|-|TRBJ1-4|TRBD1
CASRPQGANEKLFF
TGTGCCAGTAGACCTCAGGGGGCTAATGAAAAACTGTTTTTT
>TRBV4-2|few|TRBJ2-7|TRBD2
CASSQSTGLANYEQYF
TGTGCCAGCAGCCAAAGTACCGGACTAGCCAACTACGAGCAGTACTTC
>TRBV3-1/TRBV3-2|-|TRBJ1-3|TRBD1
CASKLGQGNTIYF
TGTGCCAGCAAATTGGGACAGGGAAACACCATATATTTT
>TRBV14|-|TRBJ2-1|-
CASSQSAPGIPREQFF
TGTGCCAGCAGCCAAAGCGCGCCTGGAATCCCGCGTGAGCAGTTCTTC
>TRBV3-1/TRBV3-2|-|TRBJ2-7|-
CASSHLGAAYEQYF
TGTGCCAGCAGCCATCTGGGGGCAGCCTACGAGCAGTACTTC
>TRBV3-1/TRBV3-2|-|TRBJ2-7|TRBD2
CASSHTGLALHEQYF
TGTGCCAGCAGCCACACGGGACTAGCTCTCCACGAGCAGTACTTC